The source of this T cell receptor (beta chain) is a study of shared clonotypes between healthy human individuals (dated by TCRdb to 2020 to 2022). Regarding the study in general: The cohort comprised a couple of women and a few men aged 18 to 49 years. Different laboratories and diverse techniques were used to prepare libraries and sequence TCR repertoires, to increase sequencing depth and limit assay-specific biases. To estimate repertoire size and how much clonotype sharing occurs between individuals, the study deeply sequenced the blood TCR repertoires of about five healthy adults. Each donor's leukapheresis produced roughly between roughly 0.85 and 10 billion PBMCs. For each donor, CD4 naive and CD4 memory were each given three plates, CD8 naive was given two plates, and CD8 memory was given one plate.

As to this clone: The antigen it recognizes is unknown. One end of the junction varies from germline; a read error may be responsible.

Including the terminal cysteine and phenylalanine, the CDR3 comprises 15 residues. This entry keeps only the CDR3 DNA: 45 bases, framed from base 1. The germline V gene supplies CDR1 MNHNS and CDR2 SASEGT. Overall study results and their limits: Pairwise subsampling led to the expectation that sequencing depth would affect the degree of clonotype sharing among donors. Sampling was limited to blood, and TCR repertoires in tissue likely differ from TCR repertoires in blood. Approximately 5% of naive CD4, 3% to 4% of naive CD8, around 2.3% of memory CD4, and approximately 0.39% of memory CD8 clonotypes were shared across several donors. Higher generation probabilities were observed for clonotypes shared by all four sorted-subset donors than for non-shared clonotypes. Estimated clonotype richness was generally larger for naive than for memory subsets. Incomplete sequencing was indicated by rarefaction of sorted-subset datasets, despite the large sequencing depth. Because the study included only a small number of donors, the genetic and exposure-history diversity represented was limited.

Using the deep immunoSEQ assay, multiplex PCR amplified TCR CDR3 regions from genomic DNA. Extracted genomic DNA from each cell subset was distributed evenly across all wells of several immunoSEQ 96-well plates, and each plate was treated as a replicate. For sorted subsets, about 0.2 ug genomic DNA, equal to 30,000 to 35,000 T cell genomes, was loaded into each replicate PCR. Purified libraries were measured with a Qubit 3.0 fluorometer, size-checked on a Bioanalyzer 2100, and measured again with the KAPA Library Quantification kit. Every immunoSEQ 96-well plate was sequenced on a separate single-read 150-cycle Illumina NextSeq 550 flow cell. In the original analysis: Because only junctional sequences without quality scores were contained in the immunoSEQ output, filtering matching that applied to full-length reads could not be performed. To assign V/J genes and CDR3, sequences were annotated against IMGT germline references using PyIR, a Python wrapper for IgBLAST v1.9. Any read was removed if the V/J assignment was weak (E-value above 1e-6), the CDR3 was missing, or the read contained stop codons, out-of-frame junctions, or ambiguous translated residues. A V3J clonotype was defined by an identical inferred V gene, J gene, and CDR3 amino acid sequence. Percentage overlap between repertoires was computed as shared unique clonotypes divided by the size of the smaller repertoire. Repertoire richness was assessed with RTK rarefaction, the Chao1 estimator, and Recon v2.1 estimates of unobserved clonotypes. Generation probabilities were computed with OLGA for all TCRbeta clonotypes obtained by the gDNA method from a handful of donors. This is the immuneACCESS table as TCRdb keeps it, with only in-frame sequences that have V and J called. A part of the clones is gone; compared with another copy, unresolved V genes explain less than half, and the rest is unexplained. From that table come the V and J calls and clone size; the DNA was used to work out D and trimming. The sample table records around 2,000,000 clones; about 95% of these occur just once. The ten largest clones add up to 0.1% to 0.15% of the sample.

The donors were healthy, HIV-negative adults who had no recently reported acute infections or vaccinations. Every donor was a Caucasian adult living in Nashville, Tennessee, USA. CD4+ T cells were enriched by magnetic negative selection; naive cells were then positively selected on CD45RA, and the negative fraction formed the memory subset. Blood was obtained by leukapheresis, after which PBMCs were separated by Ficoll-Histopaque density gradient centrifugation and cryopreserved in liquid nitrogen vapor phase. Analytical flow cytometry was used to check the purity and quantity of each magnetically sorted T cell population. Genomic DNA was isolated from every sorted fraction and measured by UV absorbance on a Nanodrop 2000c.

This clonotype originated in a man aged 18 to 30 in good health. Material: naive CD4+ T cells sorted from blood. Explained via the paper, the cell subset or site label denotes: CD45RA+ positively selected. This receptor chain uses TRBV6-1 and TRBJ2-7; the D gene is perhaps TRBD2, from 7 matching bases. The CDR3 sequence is CASSEGGVSSYEQYF. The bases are TGTGCCAGCAGCGAAGGGGGGGTAAGCTCCTACGAGCAGTACTTC.